This T cell receptor beta chain comes out of a study of OX40 agonist ivuxolimab in advanced cancers. At the level of the study: Administration of intravenous ivuxolimab to patients occurred every 2 weeks at 0.01 to 10 mg/kg. The study, taken as a whole, reports: Relative to CD4+ cells, CD8+ T cells on average had more expanded clones. Low normalized clonal expansion also occurred in some nonresponding patients.

Produced via immunoSEQ multiplex PCR; TCRdb's table is partial and in-frame only. The table records about 61,000 clones, 70% to 90% of them present only once. In regard to this clone: Its antigen is not identified.

Germline values: CDR1 SGHVS, CDR2 FNYEAQ. Trimming removed 3 bases from V and 6 bases from J, with 12 bases in between. The CDR3 length is 13 residues. The specimen was CD4+ or CD8+ T cells sorted from blood, collected in a trial of the OX40 agonist ivuxolimab. This sequence was found in an adult with an advanced solid tumor such as melanoma, head and neck, liver or kidney cancer. This rearrangement joins TRBV7-6 to TRBJ2-7; a possible D gene is TRBD1 (6 bases). CDR3: CASSFGDRFEQYF. The DNA for the CDR3 is TGTGCCAGCAGCTTTGGCGACAGGTTCGAGCAGTACTTC.